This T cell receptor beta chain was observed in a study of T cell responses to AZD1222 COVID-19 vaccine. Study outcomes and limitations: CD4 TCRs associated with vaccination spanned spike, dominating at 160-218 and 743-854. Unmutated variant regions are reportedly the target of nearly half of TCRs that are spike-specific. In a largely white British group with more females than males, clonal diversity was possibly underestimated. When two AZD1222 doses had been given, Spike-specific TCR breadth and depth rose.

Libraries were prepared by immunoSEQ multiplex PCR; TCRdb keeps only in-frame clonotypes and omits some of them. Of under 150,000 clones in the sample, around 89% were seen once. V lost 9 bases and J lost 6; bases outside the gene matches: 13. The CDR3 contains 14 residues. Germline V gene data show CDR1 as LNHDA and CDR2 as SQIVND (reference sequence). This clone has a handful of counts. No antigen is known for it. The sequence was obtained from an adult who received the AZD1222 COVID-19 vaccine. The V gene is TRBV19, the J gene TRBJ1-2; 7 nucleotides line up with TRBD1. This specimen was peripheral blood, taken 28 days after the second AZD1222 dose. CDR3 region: CASQQGSSLHGYTF. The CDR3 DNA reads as TGTGCCAGCCAACAGGGGTCGTCCCTCCATGGCTACACCTTC.